The 5 T cell receptor beta chains presented below share a single source sample, sequenced in a study of cytomegalovirus exposure and HLA in healthy donors. Both 60 Vbeta primers and 13 Jbeta primers went into the PCR. Sequencing used immunoSEQ multiplex PCR; TCRdb keeps in-frame clones, though not all of them. Of 140,000 to 150,000 clones in the sample, approximately 78% were seen once. The source material was PBMCs. These receptors were taken from a woman aged 18-30 years in good health and CMV-seropositive.

Only a few counts were recorded for this clone. The chain has TRBV13 and TRBJ2-5; D possibly corresponds to TRBD1 (5 bases). CDR1 is PRHDT and CDR2 is FYEKMQ in the germline V gene (reference sequence). CDR3 size: 13 residues. Trimming pared 4 bases from V and 2 bases from J, leaving 8 bases between. The CDR3 bases are TGTGCCAGCAGCTCCGACAGACAAGAGACCCAGTACTTC. Its protein is CASSSDRQETQYF.

The rearrangement links TRBV18 to TRBJ2-1, with 9 bases that match TRBD2. CDR3 size: 14 residues. Germline trimming cut 2 bases from V and 7 bases from J; bases unmatched to any gene: 3. Germline V gene sequence: CDR1 KGHSH, CDR2 LQKENI. The CDR3 protein is CASSPAGGTNEQFF. CDR3 DNA: TGTGCCAGCTCACCAGCGGGGGGGACTAATGAGCAGTTCTTC.

V gene TRBV6-4 combines with J gene TRBJ1-1; 11 nucleotides match TRBD1. Germline V gene data show CDR1 as MRHNA and CDR2 as SNTAGT. V was clipped by 0 bases and J by 9 bases; unmatched bases: 3. The CDR3 is made up of 14 amino acids. CDR3 bases: TGTGCCAGCAGTGACTCTGGACAGGGGGCTAAAGCTTTCTTT. It is translated as CASSDSGQGAKAFF.

The V call is TRBV28, the J call TRBJ2-3; 7 bases are shared with TRBD2. The CDR3 loop spans 14 amino acids. V was clipped by 7 bases and J by 5 bases; unmatched bases: 9. Germline V lookup: CDR1 MDHEN, CDR2 SYDVKM. The CDR3 DNA sequence: TGTGCCAGCAACCTTGGGGGGGGATTAGATACGCAGTATTTT. Its translation is CASNLGGGLDTQYF.

V usage is TRBV7-9 and J usage is TRBJ1-5; no firm D call. Germline loops: CDR1 SEHNR, CDR2 FQNEAQ (reference sequence). This CDR3 comprises 16 residues. Trimming left V 1 base short and J 8 bases short, with 18 bases between. The CDR3 nucleotides read TGTGCCAGCAGCTTAGGTGGCAGCGAGTTATTGGAGCCCCAGCATTTT. It translates to CASSLGGSELLEPQHF. Based on the CDR3 plus reference TRBV7-9 and TRBJ1-5, the full variable domain is DTGVSQNPRHKITKRGQNVTFRCDPISEHNRLYWYRQTLGQGPEFLTYFQNEAQLEKSRLLSDRFSAERPKGSFSTLEIQRTEQGDSAMYLCASSLGGSELLEPQHFGDGTRLSIL.